The clone carrying this T cell receptor beta chain has a handful of counts. Germline assignment: CDR1 SNHLY and CDR2 FYNNEI. This CDR3 is 12 amino acids long. The V and J ends lost 7 bases and 5 bases respectively, with 9 bases between them. The table came from immunoSEQ multiplex PCR; TCRdb's copy has only in-frame clones and leaves some out. The sample has 85,000 to 95,000 clones, approximately 89% seen once. This sample was included in a study of OX40 agonist ivuxolimab in advanced cancers. The overall study: The group had a mean age of approximately 60 years, ranged from about 20 to 79, and was 82.7% male. Allowance was made for prior anti-PD-1, anti-PD-L1 or anti-CTLA-4 therapy, and roughly 40% had some.

The TCR was taken from an adult with an advanced solid tumor such as melanoma, head and neck, liver or kidney cancer. The chain is built from TRBV2 and TRBJ1-5; no clear D gene. Specimen: CD4+ or CD8+ T cells sorted from blood, collected in a trial of the OX40 agonist ivuxolimab. The CDR3 reads CASNRRDQPQHF. Written as DNA, the CDR3 is TGTGCCAGCAATAGGCGGGATCAGCCCCAGCATTTT.